The rows below give T cell receptor beta chains drawn from one sample of a study of graft-versus-host responses after intestinal transplantation. Their recognized antigens are unknown. Clones were read by immunoSEQ multiplex PCR, and TCRdb kept only the in-frame ones, dropping some. The table lists about 130,000 clones, roughly 91% of them singletons, with around 0.2% in the top ten. This sample comprised unstimulated CD4+ T cells sorted from spleen or lymph node cells, obtained before intestinal transplant. These TCRs come from a human donor who received an intestinal transplant. Each CDR3 is given with its conserved first and last residue. Each record gives: J gene, V gene, D gene, CDR3 protein, CDR3 DNA. D genes are given only for firm matches.

j_gene: TRBJ1-1; v_gene: TRBV5-5; d_gene: TRBD1; CDR3aa: CASSLRTGPEAFF; CDR3nt: TGTGCCAGCAGCTTGAGGACAGGCCCCGAAGCTTTCTTT
j_gene: TRBJ2-5; v_gene: TRBV19; d_gene: .; CDR3aa: CASSMTGFEETQYF; CDR3nt: TGTGCCAGTAGTATGACTGGGTTTGAAGAGACCCAGTACTTC
j_gene: TRBJ1-2; v_gene: TRBV5-6; d_gene: .; CDR3aa: CASSSGPLYGYTF; CDR3nt: TGTGCCAGCAGCTCGGGTCCTCTCTATGGCTACACCTTC
j_gene: TRBJ2-7; v_gene: TRBV18; d_gene: .; CDR3aa: CASSPDRNTYEQYF; CDR3nt: TGTGCCAGCTCACCAGACAGGAATACCTACGAGCAGTACTTC
j_gene: TRBJ2-3; v_gene: TRBV27; d_gene: TRBD2; CDR3aa: CASSWRLAGGPASTDTQYF; CDR3nt: TGTGCCAGCAGTTGGAGACTAGCGGGAGGGCCCGCTAGCACAGATACGCAGTATTTT
j_gene: TRBJ2-7; v_gene: TRBV7-2; d_gene: .; CDR3aa: CASTLGGLSSYEQYF; CDR3nt: TGTGCCAGCACCCTAGGCGGGCTATCATCCTACGAGCAGTACTTC
j_gene: TRBJ2-5; v_gene: TRBV7-2; d_gene: TRBD1; CDR3aa: CASSLDRGLRETQYF; CDR3nt: TGTGCCAGCAGCTTAGACAGGGGGCTGAGGGAGACCCAGTACTTC
j_gene: TRBJ1-1; v_gene: TRBV7-3; d_gene: .; CDR3aa: CASSLQGGGTEAFF; CDR3nt: TGTGCCAGCAGCTTACAGGGAGGTGGTACTGAAGCTTTCTTT
j_gene: TRBJ1-1; v_gene: TRBV5-6; d_gene: .; CDR3aa: CASSETAKGVRGAEAFF; CDR3nt: TGTGCCAGCAGCGAAACGGCAAAAGGTGTCCGGGGGGCTGAAGCTTTCTTT
j_gene: TRBJ2-7; v_gene: TRBV11-1; d_gene: TRBD1; CDR3aa: CASSLTDRTYEQYF; CDR3nt: TGTGCCAGCAGCTTAACGGACAGGACTTACGAGCAGTACTTC
j_gene: TRBJ2-1; v_gene: TRBV28; d_gene: .; CDR3aa: CASGAGVGNEQFF; CDR3nt: TGTGCCAGCGGGGCAGGAGTAGGGAATGAGCAGTTCTTC
j_gene: TRBJ2-5; v_gene: TRBV7-7; d_gene: .; CDR3aa: CASSLASGRQETQYF; CDR3nt: TGTGCTAGCAGCTTAGCGTCTGGCAGACAAGAGACCCAGTACTTC
j_gene: TRBJ1-2; v_gene: TRBV5-1; d_gene: .; CDR3aa: CASSHGTSNYGYTF; CDR3nt: TGCGCCAGCAGCCATGGGACATCTAACTATGGCTACACCTTC
j_gene: TRBJ2-3; v_gene: TRBV6-5; d_gene: .; CDR3aa: CASSSGYSTDTQYF; CDR3nt: TGTGCCAGCAGTAGCGGTTATAGCACAGATACGCAGTATTTT
j_gene: TRBJ2-2; v_gene: TRBV30; d_gene: TRBD2; CDR3aa: CAWSVLAGVTTGELFF; CDR3nt: TGTGCCTGGAGCGTACTAGCGGGAGTTACCACCGGGGAGCTGTTTTTT
j_gene: TRBJ2-5; v_gene: TRBV19; d_gene: .; CDR3aa: CASSIQYQETQYF; CDR3nt: TGTGCCAGTAGTATACAGTACCAAGAGACCCAGTACTTC
j_gene: TRBJ2-7; v_gene: TRBV6-1; d_gene: TRBD1; CDR3aa: CASSRDRGYEQYF; CDR3nt: TGTGCCAGCAGCCGGGACAGGGGGTATGAGCAGTACTTC
j_gene: TRBJ2-1; v_gene: TRBV5-1; d_gene: .; CDR3aa: CASSLVAVAYNEQFF; CDR3nt: TGCGCCAGCAGCTTGGTAGCGGTGGCCTACAATGAGCAGTTCTTC
j_gene: TRBJ2-7; v_gene: TRBV5-4; d_gene: .; CDR3aa: CASSSKDGLSEQYF; CDR3nt: TGTGCCAGCAGCTCCAAGGATGGGTTATCCGAGCAGTACTTC
j_gene: TRBJ2-7; v_gene: TRBV23-1; d_gene: .; CDR3aa: CASISWTGYEQYF; CDR3nt: TGCGCCAGCATATCATGGACGGGCTACGAGCAGTACTTC
j_gene: TRBJ2-6; v_gene: TRBV21-1; d_gene: .; CDR3aa: CASTFPTGKGANVLTF; CDR3nt: TGTGCCAGCACCTTTCCCACAGGGAAAGGGGCCAACGTCCTGACTTTC
j_gene: TRBJ2-1; v_gene: TRBV6-5; d_gene: TRBD1; CDR3aa: CASSGTGGPYNEQFF; CDR3nt: TGTGCCAGCAGTGGTACAGGGGGGCCCTACAATGAGCAGTTCTTC